The rows below give T cell receptor beta chains drawn from one sample of a study of cytotoxic CD8 clonotypes in ibrutinib-treated CLL. Clones were read by immunoSEQ multiplex PCR, and TCRdb kept only the in-frame ones, dropping some. Of over 250,000 clones listed, around 77% are singletons. Source: PBMCs, taken at disease progression, from a patient treated with ibrutinib. These receptors came from a human donor with chronic lymphocytic leukemia. Each CDR3 is given with its conserved first and last residue. The D gene is left open where the match is weak. Clone sizes are given selectively: once, few, many, or a class where the clone is expanded.

cdr3_nt | cdr3_aa | j_call | d_call | clone_size | v_call
TGTGCCAGCAGCGTAGACCCGGGTACCAGCACAGATACGCAGTATTTT | CASSVDPGTSTDTQYF | TRBJ2-3 | NA | NA | TRBV9
TGTGCCAGCAGGGGGGCCGGGAAGCTAGAGACCCAGTACTTC | CASRGAGKLETQYF | TRBJ2-5 | NA | NA | TRBV25-1
TGTGCCAGCTCTCAGGGCAACTATGGCTACACCTTC | CASSQGNYGYTF | TRBJ1-2 | NA | NA | TRBV28
TGTGCCAGCAGCTCGCTACTAGCGGGGGGGCCGTATACAGATACGCAGTATTTT | CASSSLLAGGPYTDTQYF | TRBJ2-3 | TRBD2 | NA | TRBV13
TGCGCCAGCAGCTTGGGGACTGAAGCTTTCTTT | CASSLGTEAFF | TRBJ1-1 | NA | NA | TRBV5-1
TGTGCCAGCAGCACAGCACAGGGGTTCGTCGAGCAGTACTTC | CASSTAQGFVEQYF | TRBJ2-7 | TRBD1 | few | TRBV7-9
TGCGCCAGCAGCCTAAGGACAGCAGCTAGCACAGATACGCAGTATTTT | CASSLRTAASTDTQYF | TRBJ2-3 | NA | NA | TRBV4-1
TGCGCCAGCAGCCAATATGTCTTCGGGGACGGCCTCAAGCAGTACTTC | CASSQYVFGDGLKQYF | TRBJ2-7 | NA | NA | TRBV4-1
TGTGCCAGTAGTAGGACGGGGGTGAGTACTGAAGCTTTCTTT | CASSRTGVSTEAFF | TRBJ1-1 | NA | NA | TRBV19
TGTGCCAGCAGCTTGTTGAGTGGCGGGGAGCTGTTTTTT | CASSLLSGGELFF | TRBJ2-2 | NA | once | TRBV5-6
TGTGCCAGCAGCTTAGAGCCGAACAGGCCGTCCTACGAGCAGTACTTC | CASSLEPNRPSYEQYF | TRBJ2-7 | NA | NA | TRBV7-2
TGTGCCAGCAGCCTCGGACACAGCGAGCAGTACTTC | CASSLGHSEQYF | TRBJ2-7 | NA | few | TRBV7-6
TGTGCCAGCTCACCCCCCGGTCCGGGGGCATATTATGGCTACACCTTC | CASSPPGPGAYYGYTF | TRBJ1-2 | NA | once | TRBV18
TGTGCCAGCAGCTTAGCGGCAGGGTCGTTTTATGAGCAGTTCTTC | CASSLAAGSFYEQFF | TRBJ2-1 | NA | NA | TRBV7-6
TGTGCCAGCAGAAAGGGGGAATCGGTTGGAAACACCATATATTTT | CASRKGESVGNTIYF | TRBJ1-3 | NA | NA | TRBV2
TGTGCCAGCAGCTTAGTATATGGGGAGACCCAGTACTTC | CASSLVYGETQYF | TRBJ2-5 | NA | NA | TRBV11-3
TGTGCCAGCTCACCAGGGCCGGACATTCAGTACTTC | CASSPGPDIQYF | TRBJ2-4 | NA | NA | TRBV18
TGCAGCGTCCCGACTAGCGGGGCCACCACCGGGGAGCTGTTTTTT | CSVPTSGATTGELFF | TRBJ2-2 | TRBD2 | NA | TRBV29-1
TGCGCCAGCAGCCAAGTCTGGGACTTCTTGGAGACCCAGTACTTC | CASSQVWDFLETQYF | TRBJ2-5 | NA | NA | TRBV4-1